Included here is one T cell receptor (beta chain) sequence, with context. The sample is drawn from a study of CXCR3-negative and CXCR3-positive naive CD8 T cells. Study-wide background: The libraries together contributed some 140 million TRB reads, each supplying about 1.5 +/- 0.3 million.

Libraries were UMI-labeled 5' RACE TRB cDNA. TCRdb reprocessed the 5' RACE reads, with one entry per CDR3 protein and no DNA. The sample totals 50,000 to 60,000 distinct CDR3 sequences. Sequenced sample: naive CXCR3- CD8+ T cells from blood. Subset denoted: CD45RO-CCR7+CD27+CD95- naive CD8+ T cells lacking CXCR3 (TNR3-). The clonotype originates from a human donor in good health. Some clones in this sample may be carry-over from other donors' samples.

CDR3 region: CATNTGGAGYNEQFF. The genes are TRBV5-1 and TRBJ2-1; with no DNA, the TCRdb D assignment of TRBD1 cannot be verified. The CDR3 length is 15 residues. CDR1 and CDR2 from the germline V gene are SGHRS and YFSETQ.